The sequence of this T cell receptor (beta chain) was determined in a study of shared clonotypes between healthy human individuals. About the study: CD4 naive and memory got three plates each, CD8 naive two, CD8 memory one. Study-level findings and limits: Depth of sequencing was expected to influence donor clonotype sharing. Apart from blood, nothing was sampled; tissue repertoires likely differ.

This clone was seen only once. Its target is unknown. CD4+ cells underwent separation, giving CD45RA+ naive and CD45RA-negative memory subsets. The data were produced by immunoSEQ multiplex PCR, yet TCRdb's version contains in-frame clones alone and is incomplete. The data hold 850,000 to 1,200,000 clones, with about 80% observed a single time. Germline lookup yields CDR1 ENHRY and CDR2 SYGVKD. This CDR3 spans 15 amino acids. V lost 10 bases and J 2 bases, leaving 19 bases between the germline ends. This clonotype originated in a man between 18 and 35 years old in good health. The chain links TRBV10-3 to TRBJ2-3, with D possibly TRBD1 on 5 matching bases. The sample taken for sequencing was memory CD4+ T cells sorted from blood. Regarding subset: CD45RA-negative fraction. DNA for the CDR3: TGTGCCACATCCCGACAGCCGGGCCCCACAGATACGCAGTATTTT. Protein: CATSRQPGPTDTQYF.